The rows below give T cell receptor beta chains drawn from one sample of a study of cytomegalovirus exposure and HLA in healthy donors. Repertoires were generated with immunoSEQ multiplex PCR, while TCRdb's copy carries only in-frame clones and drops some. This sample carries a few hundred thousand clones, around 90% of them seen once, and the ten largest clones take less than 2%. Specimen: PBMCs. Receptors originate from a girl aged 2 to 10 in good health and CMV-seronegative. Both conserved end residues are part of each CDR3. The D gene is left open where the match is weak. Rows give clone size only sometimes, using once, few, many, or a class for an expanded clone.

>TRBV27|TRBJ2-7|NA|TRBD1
TGTGCCAGCAGTCGCACGACAGGGGTCTACGAGCAGTACTTC
CASSRTTGVYEQYF
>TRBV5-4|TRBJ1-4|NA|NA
TGTGCCAGCAGCTTCGGGACAAGTAATGAAAAACTGTTTTTT
CASSFGTSNEKLFF
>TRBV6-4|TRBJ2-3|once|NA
TGTGCCAGCAGTGACTCGAAAACCCTCCTAACAGATACGCAGTATTTT
CASSDSKTLLTDTQYF
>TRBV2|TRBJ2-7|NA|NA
TGTGCCAGCAGTGAATCGGTAGCCATCCGAGGAGGAAAATACGAGCAGTACTTC
CASSESVAIRGGKYEQYF
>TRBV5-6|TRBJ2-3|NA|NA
TGTGCCAGCAGCCGGACCCGTTCACAGGGACCAGATACGCAGTATTTT
CASSRTRSQGPDTQYF
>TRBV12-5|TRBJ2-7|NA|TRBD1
TGTGCTAGTGCCGATCACCCCGGGACAGACCTGGACGAGCAGTACTTC
CASADHPGTDLDEQYF
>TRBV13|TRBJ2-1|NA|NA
TGTGCCAGCAGCTCACGTAGCGGAATCTCCTACAATGAGCAGTTCTTC
CASSSRSGISYNEQFF
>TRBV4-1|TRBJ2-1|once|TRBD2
TGCGCCAGCAGCCAAGAAAGCACACTAGCGGGAGGACGGTATGAGCAGTTCTTC
CASSQESTLAGGRYEQFF
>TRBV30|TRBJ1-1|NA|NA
TGTGCCTGGAGTAGACAGGCTGAAGCTTTCTTT
CAWSRQAEAFF
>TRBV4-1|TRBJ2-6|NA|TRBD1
TGCGCCACTAATGTCGGGACAGGGTCCTCTGGGGCCAACGTCCTGACTTTC
CATNVGTGSSGANVLTF
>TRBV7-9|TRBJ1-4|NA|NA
TGTGCCAGCAGCTCCCGGGATGAAAAACTGTTTTTT
CASSSRDEKLFF
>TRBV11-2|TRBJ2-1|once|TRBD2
TGTGCCAGCAGAGATACCAATAGCGGGACAAATGAGCAGTTCTTC
CASRDTNSGTNEQFF
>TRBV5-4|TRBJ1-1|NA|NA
TGTGCCAGCAGCTTGCTGTTGGAGACTGAAGCTTTCTTT
CASSLLLETEAFF
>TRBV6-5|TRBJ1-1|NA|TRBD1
TGTGCCAGCCGTCGTCTTGACAGGGAGAACACTGAAGCTTTCTTT
CASRRLDRENTEAFF
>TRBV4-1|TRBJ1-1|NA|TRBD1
TGCGCCAGCAGCCCCCAACCTACAGGGGGGAACACTGAAGCTTTCTTT
CASSPQPTGGNTEAFF
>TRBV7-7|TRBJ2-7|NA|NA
TGTGCCAGCAGCTTAGCGCTTGGGAGTGGGTACGAGCAGTACTTC
CASSLALGSGYEQYF
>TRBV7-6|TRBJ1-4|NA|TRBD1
TGTGCCAGCAGCTTAGGGGGACAGATAAATGAAAAACTGTTTTTT
CASSLGGQINEKLFF
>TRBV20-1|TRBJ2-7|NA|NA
TGCAGTGTACGAGTAGATGAGCAGTACTTC
CSVRVDEQYF
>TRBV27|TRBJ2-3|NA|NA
TGTGCCAGCAGTCCCCCAAGCACAGATACGCAGTATTTT
CASSPPSTDTQYF
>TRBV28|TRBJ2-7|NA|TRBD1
TGTGCCAGCAGCTCCGGGACAGGCGTCCTTGAGGACGAGCAGTACTTC
CASSSGTGVLEDEQYF
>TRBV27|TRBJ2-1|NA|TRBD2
TGTGCCAGCAGTTTATTTGTAGCGGGAGGGCCCGGTGAGCAGTTCTTC
CASSLFVAGGPGEQFF
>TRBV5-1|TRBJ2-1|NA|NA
TGCGCCAGCAGCTTGAGGGAGGCCGTTTCCTACAATGAGCAGTTCTTC
CASSLREAVSYNEQFF
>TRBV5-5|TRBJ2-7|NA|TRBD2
TGTGCCAGCAGCTTCTGGCCTAGCGGCTACGAGCAGTACTTC
CASSFWPSGYEQYF
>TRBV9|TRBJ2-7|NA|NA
TGTGCCAGCAGCGTAAGGAGCCAGTCCCACGAGCAGTACTTC
CASSVRSQSHEQYF
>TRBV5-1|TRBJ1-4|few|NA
TGCGCCAGCAGCTTGTCTGTAGGGGGAGAAAAACTGTTTTTT
CASSLSVGGEKLFF
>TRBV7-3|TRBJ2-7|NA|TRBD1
TGTGCCAGCAACACCCCCGGGACAGAGCCCTACGAGCAGTACTTC
CASNTPGTEPYEQYF
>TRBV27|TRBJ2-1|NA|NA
TGTGCCAGCAGTAGAGGCGATGAGCAGTTCTTC
CASSRGDEQFF
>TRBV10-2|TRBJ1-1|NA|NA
TGCGCCAGCAGTGAGTCTGCGGGGTGGACTGAAGCTTTCTTT
CASSESAGWTEAFF
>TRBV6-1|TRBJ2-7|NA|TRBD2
TGTGCCAGCAGCGCGGGACTAGCGGGACCCTACGAGCAGTACTTC
CASSAGLAGPYEQYF
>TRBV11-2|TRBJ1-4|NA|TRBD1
TGTGCCAGCAGCTCCCGACGAAACACAGGGGGATCTAATGAAAAACTGTTTTTT
CASSSRRNTGGSNEKLFF
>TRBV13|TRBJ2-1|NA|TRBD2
TGTGCCAGCAGCGAAGGGACTAGCGGGATCCATGAGCAGTTCTTC
CASSEGTSGIHEQFF
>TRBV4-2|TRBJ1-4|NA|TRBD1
TGTGCCAGCAGCCAAGATGGTTTAGGGGGCCGTAATGAAAAACTGTTTTTT
CASSQDGLGGRNEKLFF
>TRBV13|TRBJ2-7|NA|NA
TGTGCCAGCAGCCGCCGGGGGAGGCAGGGACCCTACGAGCAGTACTTC
CASSRRGRQGPYEQYF
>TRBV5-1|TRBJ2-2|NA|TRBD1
TGCGCCAGCAGCACCGGGACAGATCGACAGACGAACACCGGGGAGCTGTTTTTT
CASSTGTDRQTNTGELFF
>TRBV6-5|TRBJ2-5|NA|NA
TGTGCCAGCAGTTACTTTTATGGGGGGGAGACCCAGTACTTC
CASSYFYGGETQYF
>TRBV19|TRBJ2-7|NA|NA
TGTGCCAGTAGTCAAAGCAGGAAGACGCTCGAGCAGTACTTC
CASSQSRKTLEQYF
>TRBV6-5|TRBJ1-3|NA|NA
TGTGCCAGCAGTTACGTGGGGAGCTCTGGAAACACCATATATTTT
CASSYVGSSGNTIYF
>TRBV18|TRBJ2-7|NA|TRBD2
TGTGCCAGCTCACTAGCGGGATACGAGCAGTACTTC
CASSLAGYEQYF
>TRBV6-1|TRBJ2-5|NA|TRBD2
TGTGCCAGCAGTGGACTAGCGGGCCAAGAGACCCAGTACTTC
CASSGLAGQETQYF
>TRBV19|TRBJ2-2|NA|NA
TGTGCCAGTAGTACCGACAGGTGGGAGCTGTTTTTT
CASSTDRWELFF
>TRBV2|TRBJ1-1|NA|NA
TGTGCCAGCAGTGAAGAGTTGACCCGGCCGGCGGGCACTGAAGCTTTCTTT
CASSEELTRPAGTEAFF
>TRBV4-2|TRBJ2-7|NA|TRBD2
TGTGCCAGCAGCCAAACATCCCCCACTAGCGGGAGCGAGCAGTACTTC
CASSQTSPTSGSEQYF
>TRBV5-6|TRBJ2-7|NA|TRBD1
TGTGCCAGCAGGGGGACAGGGAAGGGCTACGAGCAGTACTTC
CASRGTGKGYEQYF
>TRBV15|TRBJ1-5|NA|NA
TGTGCCACCAGCAGAGATATAGCGACAACCAGCAATCAGCCCCAGCATTTT
CATSRDIATTSNQPQHF
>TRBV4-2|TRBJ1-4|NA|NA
TGTGCCAGCAGCCAAGAAGCGGTAGTGGGTGAAAAACTGTTTTTT
CASSQEAVVGEKLFF
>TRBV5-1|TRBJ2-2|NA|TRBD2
TGCGCCAGCAGCTTGGCCGGAAAGATGGGACTAGCGGGAGACACCGGGGAGCTGTTTTTT
CASSLAGKMGLAGDTGELFF
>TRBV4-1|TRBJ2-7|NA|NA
TGCGCCAGCAGCCAAGATCTCCCCCCCTCCTACGAGCAGTACTTC
CASSQDLPPSYEQYF
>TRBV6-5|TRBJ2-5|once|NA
TGTGCCAGCAGTTATTTGGGGGCCCGCCAAGAGACCCAGTACTTC
CASSYLGARQETQYF
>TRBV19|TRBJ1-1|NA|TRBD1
TGTGCCAGTAGTATAGATCACGCGACAGGGGGCGGGAATGATGAAGCTTTCTTT
CASSIDHATGGGNDEAFF
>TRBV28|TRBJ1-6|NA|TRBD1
TGTGCCAGCAGCCCGACGCCTCCGGGACAGGGAGGGTCACCCCTCCACTTT
CASSPTPPGQGGSPLHF
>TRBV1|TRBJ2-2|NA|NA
TGCACCAGCAGCCAAGAGGAGGGACTCGGGACGACCGGGGAGCTGTTTTTT
CTSSQEEGLGTTGELFF
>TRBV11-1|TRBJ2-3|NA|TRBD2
TGTGCCAGCAGCAAACGGACTAGCGAGCAGTATTTT
CASSKRTSEQYF
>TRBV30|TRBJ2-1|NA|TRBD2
TGTGCCTGGGGGCGGCGGGAGGGGCAGCAGTTCTTC
CAWGRREGQQFF
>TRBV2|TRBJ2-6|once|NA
TGTGCCAGCAGTGAAGCCTACGGACTGAGTACTGGGGCCAACGTCCTGACTTTC
CASSEAYGLSTGANVLTF
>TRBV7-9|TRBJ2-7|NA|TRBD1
TGTGCCAGCAGCTTTCCCGACAGGGTCTACGAGCAGTACTTC
CASSFPDRVYEQYF
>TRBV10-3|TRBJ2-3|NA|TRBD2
TGTGCCAGCACGGGAGGAGGTCCGGCAAGCACAGATACGCAGTATTTT
CASTGGGPASTDTQYF
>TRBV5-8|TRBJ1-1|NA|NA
TGTGCCAGCAGCCCGGGGTGGGGGCCGGGCACTGAAGCTTTCTTT
CASSPGWGPGTEAFF